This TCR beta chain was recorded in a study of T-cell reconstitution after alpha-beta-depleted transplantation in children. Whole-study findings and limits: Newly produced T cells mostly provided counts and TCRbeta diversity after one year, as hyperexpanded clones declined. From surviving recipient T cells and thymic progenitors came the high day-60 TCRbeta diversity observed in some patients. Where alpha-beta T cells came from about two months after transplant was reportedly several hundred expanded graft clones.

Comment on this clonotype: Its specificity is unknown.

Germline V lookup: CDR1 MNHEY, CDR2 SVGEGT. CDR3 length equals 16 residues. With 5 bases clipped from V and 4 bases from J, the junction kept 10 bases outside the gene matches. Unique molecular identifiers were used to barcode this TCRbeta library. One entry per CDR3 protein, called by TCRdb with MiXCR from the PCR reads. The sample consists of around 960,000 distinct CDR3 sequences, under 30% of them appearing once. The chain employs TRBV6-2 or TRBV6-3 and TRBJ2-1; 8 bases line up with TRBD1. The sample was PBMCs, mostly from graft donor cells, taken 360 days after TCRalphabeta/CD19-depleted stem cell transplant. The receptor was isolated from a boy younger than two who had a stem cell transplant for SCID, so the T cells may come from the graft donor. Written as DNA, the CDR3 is TGTGCCAGCAGTCCCGGGAGCAGGGGGCGATACAATGAGCAGTTCTTC. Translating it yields CASSPGSRGRYNEQFF.